This TCR beta chain was profiled in a study of immune heterogeneity within non-small cell lung tumors. Study-level findings and limits: Local clonality of T cells correlated moderately yet significantly with local tumor mutational burden (R about 0.34).

Genomic DNA from bulk tumor acted as the template, and around 600 ng was loaded per sample. Multiple widely separated biopsies were taken from each primary tumor at surgery. Curative surgery was undertaken by patients, who had untreated, newly diagnosed non-small cell lung cancer. The TCR beta CDR3 region underwent multiplex PCR amplification with 32 V and 13 J primers. MiXCR, applied by TCRdb to the multiplex PCR reads, yields one record per CDR3 protein. The sample has fewer than 3,500 distinct CDR3 sequences, 50% to 55% seen once; the top ten hold approximately 9.9%. Germline lookup yields CDR1 MDHEN and CDR2 SYDVKM. The CDR3 is made up of 18 amino acids. As regards this clonotype: The antigen is not known. At one boundary the junction diverges from the germline segment, which might be a read error.

The sequenced material came from lung tumor tissue. The J gene is TRBJ1-4, the V gene TRBV28, with D maybe TRBD1 (5 bases). The sequence was collected from a man between 65 and 85 years old with non-small cell lung cancer. DNA of the CDR3: TGTGCCAGCAGTTTATATATGCGCGGGGCAGCAACTAATGAAAAACTGTCTTTT. Protein: CASSLYMRGAATNEKLSF.